This T cell receptor (beta chain) stems from a study of blood T cell repertoires in COVID-19. The wider study: The United States, Italy and Spain were the sources of the acute and convalescent COVID-19 samples. The analysed material was cDNA or gDNA that came from T cells, B-cell-depleted T cells, or PBMCs.

In the original processing: Nucleated cell counts were estimated from reference gene primer amplification. Profiling relied on immunoSEQ multiplex PCR, and the TCRdb table lists in-frame clones only, not all of them. Clone size and V and J calls were adopted from that table, with D and trimming inferred from the DNA. The table has around 380,000 clones, about 89% seen once; the top ten hold approximately 1.3%. The germline V gene has CDR1 SGHAT and CDR2 FQNNGV. This CDR3 contains 13 residues. With 5 bases clipped from V and 4 bases from J, the junction kept 1 base outside the gene matches. The participants were between roughly 18 and 89 years old and came from 24 US areas.

This clonotype was sampled from a young man who had recovered from COVID-19. The chain is built from TRBV11-2 and TRBJ2-5; 10 bases are shared with TRBD1. The sequenced sample consisted of PBMCs or T cells enriched from blood (not recorded which). CDR3: CASSRDRGETQYF. The CDR3 DNA follows: TGTGCCAGCAGCCGGGACAGGGGAGAGACCCAGTACTTC.